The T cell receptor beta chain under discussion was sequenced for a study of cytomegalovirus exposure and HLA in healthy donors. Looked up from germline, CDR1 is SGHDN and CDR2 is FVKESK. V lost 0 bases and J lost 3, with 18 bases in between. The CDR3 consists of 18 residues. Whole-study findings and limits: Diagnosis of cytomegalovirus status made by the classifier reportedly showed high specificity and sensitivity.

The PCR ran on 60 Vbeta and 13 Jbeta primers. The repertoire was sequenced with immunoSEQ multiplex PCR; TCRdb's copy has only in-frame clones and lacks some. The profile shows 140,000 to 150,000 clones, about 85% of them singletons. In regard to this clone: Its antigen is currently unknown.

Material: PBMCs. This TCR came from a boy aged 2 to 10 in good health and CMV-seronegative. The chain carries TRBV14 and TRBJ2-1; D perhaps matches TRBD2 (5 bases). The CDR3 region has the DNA TGTGCCAGCAGCCAAGACGGTCCAGCGGCCGAATTCTACAATGAGCAGTTCTTC. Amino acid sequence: CASSQDGPAAEFYNEQFF.